This T cell receptor (beta chain) came from a study of read filtering for tumor transcriptome and immune sequencing. This clonotype was seen many times. From about 0.4 ug of RNA, a library with molecular barcoded alpha/delta and beta/gamma adaptors was made. TCRdb redid the calling of the reads with MiXCR, one entry per CDR3 protein. Here the sample spans some 120,000 distinct CDR3 sequences, approximately 13% being singletons. This CDR3 is 12 amino acids long. Trimming cost V 0 bases and J 9 bases, with 7 bases left between them. The germline gives CDR1 SGHRS, CDR2 YFSETQ. The receptor comes from a donor aged 40 or older with multiple myeloma. Sequencing input: a population of CD138-negative cells sorted from bone marrow. The chain uses TRBV5-1 and TRBJ1-5, with a tentative D call TRBD1 (5 bases). CDR3 region: CASSLAGSPQHF. The DNA for the CDR3 is TGCGCCAGCAGCTTGGCAGGGTCGCCCCAGCATTTT.